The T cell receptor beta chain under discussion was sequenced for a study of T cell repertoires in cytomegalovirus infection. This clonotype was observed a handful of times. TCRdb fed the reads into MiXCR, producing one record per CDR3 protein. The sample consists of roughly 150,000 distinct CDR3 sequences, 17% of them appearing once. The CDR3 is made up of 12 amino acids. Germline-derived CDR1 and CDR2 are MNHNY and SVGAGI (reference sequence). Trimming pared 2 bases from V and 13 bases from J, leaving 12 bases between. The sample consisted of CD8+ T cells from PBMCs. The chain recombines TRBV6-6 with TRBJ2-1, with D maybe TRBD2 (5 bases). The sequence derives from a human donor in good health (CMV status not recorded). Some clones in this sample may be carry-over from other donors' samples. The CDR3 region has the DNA TGTGCCAGCAGTTACCAGGCGGACTTTCAGTTCTTC. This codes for CASSYQADFQFF.